The clone carrying this T cell receptor (beta chain) was detected ten times or more. The CDR3 end falls 3 residues outside the read, so it is completed with the germline J gene. This entry belongs to a study of T cell clonality in common variable immunodeficiency. CDR3 size: 14 residues. Germline V gives CDR1 LNHDA, CDR2 SQIVND (reference sequence). Unmatched junction bases numbered 9, after V lost 7 bases and J lost 5 bases. Using immunoSEQ multiplex PCR, the repertoire was profiled, and TCRdb retains in-frame clones only, with some absent. Recorded here are about 59,000 clones, none singletons. This chain joins TRBV19 and TRBJ2-3; the match to TRBD2 covers 7 bases. Sequencing was carried out using peripheral blood mononuclear cells. This TCR derives from a person aged 18 to 75 in good health. Partial CDR3 DNA: TGTGCCAGTACCATTAGCGGGCCCCAAGATACG. Its protein is CASTISGPQDT. The entire CDR3 reads CASTISGPQDTQYF.